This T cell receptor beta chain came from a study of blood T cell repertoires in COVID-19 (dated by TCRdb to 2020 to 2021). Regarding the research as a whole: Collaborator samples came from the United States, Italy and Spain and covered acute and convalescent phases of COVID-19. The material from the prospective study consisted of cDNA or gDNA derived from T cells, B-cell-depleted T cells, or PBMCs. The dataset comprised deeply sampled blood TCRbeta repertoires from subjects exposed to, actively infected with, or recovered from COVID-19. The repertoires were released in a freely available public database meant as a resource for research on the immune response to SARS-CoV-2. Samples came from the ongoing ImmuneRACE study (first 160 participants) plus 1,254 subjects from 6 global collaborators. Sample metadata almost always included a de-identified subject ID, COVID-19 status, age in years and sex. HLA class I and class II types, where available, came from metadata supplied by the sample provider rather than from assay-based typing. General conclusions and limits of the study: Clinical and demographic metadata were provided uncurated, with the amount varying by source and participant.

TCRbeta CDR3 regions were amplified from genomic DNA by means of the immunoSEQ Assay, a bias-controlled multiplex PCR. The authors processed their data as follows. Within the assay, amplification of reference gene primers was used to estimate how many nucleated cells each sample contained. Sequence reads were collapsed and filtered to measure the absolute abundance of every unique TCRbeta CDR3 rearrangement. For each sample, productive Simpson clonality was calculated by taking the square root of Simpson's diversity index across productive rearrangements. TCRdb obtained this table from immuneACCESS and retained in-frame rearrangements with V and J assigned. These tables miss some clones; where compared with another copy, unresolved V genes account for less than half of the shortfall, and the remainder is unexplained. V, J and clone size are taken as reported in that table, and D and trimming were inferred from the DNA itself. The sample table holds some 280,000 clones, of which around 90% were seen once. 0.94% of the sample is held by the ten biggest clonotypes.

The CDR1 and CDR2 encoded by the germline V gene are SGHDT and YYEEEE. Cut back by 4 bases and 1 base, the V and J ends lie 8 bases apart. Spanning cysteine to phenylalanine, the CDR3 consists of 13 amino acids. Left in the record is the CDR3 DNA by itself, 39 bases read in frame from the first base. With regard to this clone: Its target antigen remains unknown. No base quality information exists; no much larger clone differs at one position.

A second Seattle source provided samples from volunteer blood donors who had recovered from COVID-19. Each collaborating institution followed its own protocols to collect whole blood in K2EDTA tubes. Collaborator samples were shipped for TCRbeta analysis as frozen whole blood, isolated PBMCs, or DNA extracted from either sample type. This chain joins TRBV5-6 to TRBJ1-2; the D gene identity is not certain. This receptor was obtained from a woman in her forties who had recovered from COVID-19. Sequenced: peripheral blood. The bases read TGTGCCAGCAGCCGCCAGGATAACTATGGCTACACCTTC. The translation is CASSRQDNYGYTF.